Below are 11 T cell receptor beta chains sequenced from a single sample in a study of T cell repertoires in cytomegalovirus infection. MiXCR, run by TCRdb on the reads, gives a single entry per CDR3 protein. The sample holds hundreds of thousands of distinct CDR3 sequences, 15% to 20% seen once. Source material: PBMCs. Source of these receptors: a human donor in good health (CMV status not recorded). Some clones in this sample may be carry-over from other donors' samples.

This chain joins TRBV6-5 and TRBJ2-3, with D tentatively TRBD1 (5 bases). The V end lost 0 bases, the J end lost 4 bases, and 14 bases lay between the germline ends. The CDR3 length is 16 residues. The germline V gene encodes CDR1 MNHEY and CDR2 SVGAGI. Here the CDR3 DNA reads TGTGCCAGCAGTTACTCTTCAAGGGGTTGGTCAGATACGCAGTATTTT. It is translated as CASSYSSRGWSDTQYF.

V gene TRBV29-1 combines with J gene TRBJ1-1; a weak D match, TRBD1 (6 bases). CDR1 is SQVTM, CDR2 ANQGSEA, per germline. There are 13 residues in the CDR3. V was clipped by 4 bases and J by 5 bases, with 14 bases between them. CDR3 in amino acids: CSVGRGQGTEAFF. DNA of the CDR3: TGCAGCGTTGGGCGGGGGCAGGGTACTGAAGCTTTCTTT.

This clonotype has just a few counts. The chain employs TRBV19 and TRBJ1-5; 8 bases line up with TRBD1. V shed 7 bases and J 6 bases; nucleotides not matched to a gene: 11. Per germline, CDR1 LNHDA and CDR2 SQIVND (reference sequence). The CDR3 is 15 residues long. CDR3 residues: CASTVNPRGLQPQHF. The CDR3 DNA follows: TGTGCCAGTACCGTCAACCCCAGGGGGCTTCAGCCCCAGCATTTT.

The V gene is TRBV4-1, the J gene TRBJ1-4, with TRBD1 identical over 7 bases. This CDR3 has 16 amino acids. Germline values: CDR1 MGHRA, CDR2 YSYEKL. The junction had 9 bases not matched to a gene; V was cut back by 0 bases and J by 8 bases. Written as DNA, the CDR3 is TGCGCCAGCAGCCAAGAAGAGAGGGCAGGGGGAGAAAAACTGTTTTTT. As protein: CASSQEERAGGEKLFF.

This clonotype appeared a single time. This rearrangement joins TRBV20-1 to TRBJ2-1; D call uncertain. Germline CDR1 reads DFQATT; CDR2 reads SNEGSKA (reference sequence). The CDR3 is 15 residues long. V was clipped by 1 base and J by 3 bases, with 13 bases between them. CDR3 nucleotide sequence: TGCAGTGCTAGAGCGGACGGGCTCAACTACAATGAGCAGTTCTTC. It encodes CSARADGLNYNEQFF.

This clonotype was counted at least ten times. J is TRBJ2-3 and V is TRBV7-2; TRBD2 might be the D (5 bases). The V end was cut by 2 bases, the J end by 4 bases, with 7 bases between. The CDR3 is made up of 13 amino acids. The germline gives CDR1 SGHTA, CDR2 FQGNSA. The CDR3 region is CASSLREPDTQYF. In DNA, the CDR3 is TGTGCCAGCAGCTTAAGGGAGCCAGATACGCAGTATTTT.

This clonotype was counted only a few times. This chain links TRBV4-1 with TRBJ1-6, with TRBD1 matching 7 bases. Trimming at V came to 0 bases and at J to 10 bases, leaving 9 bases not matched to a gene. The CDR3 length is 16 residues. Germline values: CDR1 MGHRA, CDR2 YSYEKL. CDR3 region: CASSQEDRRVGSPLHF. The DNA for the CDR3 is TGCGCCAGCAGCCAAGAGGACAGGAGAGTTGGCTCACCCCTCCACTTT.

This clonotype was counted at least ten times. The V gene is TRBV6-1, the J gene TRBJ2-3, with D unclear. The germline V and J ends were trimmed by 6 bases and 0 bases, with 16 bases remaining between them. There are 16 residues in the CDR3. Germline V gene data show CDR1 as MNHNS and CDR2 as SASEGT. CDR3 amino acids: CASRKGTATSTDTQYF. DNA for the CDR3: TGTGCCAGCAGAAAGGGTACAGCTACTAGCACAGATACGCAGTATTTT.

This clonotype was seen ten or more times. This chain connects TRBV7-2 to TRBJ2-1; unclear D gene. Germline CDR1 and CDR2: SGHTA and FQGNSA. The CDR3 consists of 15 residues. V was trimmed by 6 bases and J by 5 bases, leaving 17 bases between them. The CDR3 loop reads CASSRTTSGHNEQFF. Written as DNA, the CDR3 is TGTGCCAGCAGTCGCACCACTTCGGGCCACAATGAGCAGTTCTTC.

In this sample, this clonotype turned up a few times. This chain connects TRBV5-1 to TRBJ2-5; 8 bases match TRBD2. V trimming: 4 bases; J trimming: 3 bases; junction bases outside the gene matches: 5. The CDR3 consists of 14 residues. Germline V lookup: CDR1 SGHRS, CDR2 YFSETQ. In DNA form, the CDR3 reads TGCGCCAGCAGCCCGGGGGGGGTAGAAGAGACCCAGTACTTC. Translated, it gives CASSPGGVEETQYF.

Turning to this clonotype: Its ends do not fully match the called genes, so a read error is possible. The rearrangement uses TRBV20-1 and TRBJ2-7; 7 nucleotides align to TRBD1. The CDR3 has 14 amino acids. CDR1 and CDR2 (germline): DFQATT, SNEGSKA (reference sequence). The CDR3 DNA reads TGCAGTGCTAGAGATGGGACAGCGCCCTATGAGCAGTACTTC. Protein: CSARDGTAPYEQYF.